This T cell receptor (beta chain) was retrieved from a study of regulatory T cells in long-lasting Graves disease (dated by TCRdb to the early 2020s). Regarding the research as a whole: Persistent Graves' disease was defined as persistently positive TSH receptor autoantibodies together with antithyroid drug treatment for over 5 years. A total of roughly 35 samples underwent TCR sequencing: about 13 from persistent and 20 from newly diagnosed Graves' disease patients. The study was registered as a clinical trial and conducted in China. Peripheral blood TCR sequencing and RNA sequencing compared persistent Graves' disease patients with newly diagnosed Graves' disease patients. In the clinical cohort, patients with persistent Graves' disease had used antithyroid drugs for an average of about 10.3 years.

In the paper's terms, the time point label means: persistent/refractory GD, antithyroid drugs over 5 years with positive TRAb. RNA was extracted from PBMCs in TRIzol for both TCR sequencing and RNA sequencing. Graves' disease was diagnosed according to American Thyroid Association guidelines. Recruitment of patients was carried out at an endocrinology department in Xi'an, China. From each patient, around 9 milliliters of peripheral blood was collected into an EDTA anticoagulant tube. Ficoll Paque Plus density gradient separation was used to isolate PBMCs, and no further T cell sorting was performed. An Agilent 2100 Bioanalyzer and agarose gel were used to assess RNA quality, and a NanoDrop 2000 was used to measure RNA concentration. The library was prepared using multiplex PCR. Sequencing instrument: Illumina HiSeq 4000. CDR3 regions were amplified by Arm-PCR with iRepertoire HTBI primers to construct TCR beta libraries. Before sequencing, the PCR products underwent gel purification. The original methods were these. A total of under 80 TRBV and under 15 TRBJ segments were identified across samples and were used for gene usage analysis of CDR3 amino acid clonotypes. COPE and FqMerger were used to merge filtered high-quality paired reads into contigs. BLAST was used to align contigs to IMGT TRBV, TRBD and TRBJ reference genes, with CDR3 defined following IMGT. Highly expanded clones were defined as clonotypes with a frequency above 0.1%. Shannon entropy served as the measure of repertoire diversity, while the Gini coefficient captured V-J evenness. A clonotype was considered public if more than one individual shared it. TCRdb trimmed the raw reads at Q25, called clones with MiXCR and kept productive beta chains. CDR3 protein duplicates are merged, each entry listing the most common genes and DNA. TCRdb, not the original authors, processed these V and J calls. For this sample there are about 470,000 distinct CDR3 sequences; around 21% appear just once. The ten largest clones capture over 7.5% of the sample.

CDR1 and CDR2 (SGHTA, FQGTGA) derive from the germline V gene. Including the terminal cysteine and phenylalanine, the CDR3 comprises 13 residues. Solely the CDR3 DNA is kept, with 39 bases framed from the first base. V loses 2 bases, J loses 6 bases, and the germline ends lie 10 bases apart. This clonotype appeared many times. It lacks a known antigen. No base quality values were provided; no much bigger clone lies one nucleotide off. The study at large found these results: Only peripheral blood was studied, because thyroid tissue, the primary lesion, was inaccessible. The authors noted that the small sample size was a limitation that may lower accuracy. A larger number of public clonotypes was shared among persistent patients (fewer than 3,000) than among newly diagnosed patients (about 990). Persistent Graves' disease patients showed lower TCR Shannon entropy and fewer highly expanded clones than newly diagnosed patients, suggesting clonal expansion. Sequencing and analysis were restricted to the TCR beta chain. TRBV28, TRBJ1-2 and TRBJ2-5 were preferentially used in persistent disease, while TRBV20-1 and TRBJ2-1 were favored in newly diagnosed disease.

The V gene is TRBV7-3 and the J gene is TRBJ1-1; TRBD1 is perhaps the D gene, given 5 matching bases. This TCR derives from a female donor with Graves disease. This specimen consisted of peripheral blood mononuclear cells (PBMCs), obtained when the disease was refractory, from a patient treated with antithyroid drugs. The CDR3 protein: CASSLWQGAEAFF. Here is the DNA: TGTGCCAGCAGCTTATGGCAGGGCGCTGAAGCTTTCTTT. Reference TRBV7-3 and TRBJ1-1 genes cover what lies past the CDR3, so the full variable domain is GAGVSQTPSNKVTEKGKYVELRCDPISGHTALYWYRQSLGQGPEFLIYFQGTGAADDSGLPNDRFFAVRPEGSVSTLKIQRTERGDSAVYLCASSLWQGAEAFFGQGTRLTVV.